These 20 T cell receptor beta chains came from one sample sequenced in a study of blood T cell repertoires in COVID-19. Only in-frame clones appear in the TCRdb table, and some are missing; sequencing was by immunoSEQ multiplex PCR. The sample records roughly 220,000 clones, 80% to 90% being singletons. Sequenced input: peripheral blood. The receptor source for this set is a man at least 80 years old with acute or convalescent COVID-19.

The chain couples TRBV7-2 to TRBJ1-3; unclear D gene. Deletions cut 1 base from V and 8 bases from J, with 12 bases between. The V gene's germline CDR1 is SGHTA and CDR2 FQGNSA. The CDR3 runs to 14 residues. CDR3 nucleotides: TGTGCCAGCAGCTTAGGCGGGAGCGGGGACACCATATATTTT. This translates into CASSLGGSGDTIYF.

This clone has a handful of counts. The chain joins TRBV19 to TRBJ2-1, with D maybe TRBD1 (6 bases). The germline V gene encodes CDR1 LNHDA and CDR2 SQIVND (reference sequence). The CDR3 covers 16 residues. V lost 6 bases, J lost 0 bases, and 15 bases lay in between. The CDR3 spells CASSKGQLSSYNEQFF. The DNA for the CDR3 is TGTGCCAGTAGCAAGGGACAATTGAGCTCCTACAATGAGCAGTTCTTC.

The chain uses TRBV18 and TRBJ1-1; 7 bases agree with TRBD1. CDR1 and CDR2 (germline): KGHSH, LQKENI. V was clipped by 5 bases and J by 6 bases; unmatched bases: 9. The CDR3 is made up of 14 amino acids. In DNA, the CDR3 is TGTGCCAGCTCAGAAGCCACAGGGGACCCTGAAGCTTTCTTT. This encodes CASSEATGDPEAFF.

To note about this clone: At one end, the junction sequence differs from germline, possibly due to a read error. This sequence joins TRBV29-1 and TRBJ2-7; possible D gene TRBD2, 5 bases. This CDR3 has 10 residues. The germline gives CDR1 SQVTM, CDR2 ANQGSEA. The CDR3 nucleotides are TGCAGCGTTTCCGAGGTGGACTTGGACTTC. Its protein product is CSVSEVDLDF.

The chain combines TRBV7-2 with TRBJ2-7; 7 bases line up with TRBD1. This CDR3 contains 14 residues. The trim removed 5 bases at V and 1 base at J, leaving 5 bases unmatched. Germline V gives CDR1 SGHTA, CDR2 FQGNSA. In DNA form, the CDR3 reads TGTGCCAGCAGCAGAGCAGGGGGTTCCTACGAGCAGTACTTC. Translating gives CASSRAGGSYEQYF.

This chain uses TRBV24-1 with TRBJ2-1; the D gene is possibly TRBD1 (6 bases). V lost 3 bases to trimming and J lost 4 bases, with 15 bases between them. The CDR3 consists of 16 residues. CDR1 KGHDR and CDR2 SFDVKD come from the germline V gene. CDR3 amino acids: CATSDAGTTRYNEQFF. CDR3 sequence (DNA): TGTGCCACCAGTGATGCCGGGACAACCAGGTACAATGAGCAGTTCTTC.

This clone was recorded only once. Other DNA sequences from this sample encode an identical CDR3 as well. V gene TRBV30 combines with J gene TRBJ1-1; 11 bases are shared with TRBD1. The length of the CDR3 is 13 residues. With 5 bases clipped from V and 4 bases from J, the junction kept 3 bases outside the gene matches. The germline V gene has CDR1 GTSNPN and CDR2 SVGIG (reference sequence). CDR3 region: CAWSGQGGTEAFF. In DNA, the CDR3 is TGTGCCTGGTCGGGACAGGGGGGCACTGAAGCTTTCTTT.

This chain uses TRBV7-9 with TRBJ2-1; tentative D call: TRBD2 (7 bases). The CDR3 covers 17 residues. Between the trimmed V and J ends, which lost 2 bases and 6 bases, there was a span of 20 bases. CDR1 is SEHNR, CDR2 FQNEAQ, per germline (reference sequence). The CDR3 spells CASSLSLRDTGGNEQFF. The CDR3 bases are TGTGCCAGCAGCTTAAGTCTCAGGGACACGGGGGGCAATGAGCAGTTCTTC.

The V gene is TRBV7-2, the J gene TRBJ1-5, with TRBD1 matching 9 bases. The CDR3 spans 15 residues. Trimming removed 1 base from V and 10 bases from J; junction bases left unmatched: 8. The germline CDR1 and CDR2 sequences are SGHTA and FQGNSA. The CDR3 DNA reads TGTGCCAGCAGCTTAGTACAGGGGGCTGGATCTCCCCAGCATTTT. Encoded protein: CASSLVQGAGSPQHF.

V and J are TRBV2 and TRBJ2-5; 7 bases map to TRBD1. Germline trimming cut 6 bases from V and 1 base from J; bases unmatched to any gene: 8. The CDR3 has 15 amino acids. The germline gives CDR1 SNHLY, CDR2 FYNNEI. The DNA for the CDR3 is TGTGCCAGCAGGGACGCGACAGGGATCCAAGAGACCCAGTACTTC. Translated: CASRDATGIQETQYF.

V and J are TRBV12-3 or TRBV12-4 and TRBJ2-7; D ambiguous. The CDR3 has 13 residues. V shed 5 bases and J shed 6 bases, with 14 bases lying between them. CDR3 loop: CASSNLLGSEQYF. The CDR3 region has the DNA TGTGCCAGCAGTAACCTCCTAGGTTCCGAGCAGTACTTC.

This clone was detected only once. V gene TRBV27 combines with J gene TRBJ1-4; 10 positions agree with TRBD1. Germline-derived CDR1 and CDR2 are MNHEY and SMNVEV (reference sequence). This CDR3 is built from 15 residues. The J segment lost 0 bases and the V segment lost 5 bases, leaving 0 bases of the junction unmatched. CDR3 nucleotide sequence: TGTGCCAGCAGTGGGACAGGGGCAACTAATGAAAAACTGTTTTTT. It yields the protein CASSGTGATNEKLFF.

The sample holds one count of this clone. This sequence joins TRBV5-4 and TRBJ2-4; D is perhaps TRBD2 (6 bases). The V gene's germline CDR1 is SGHNT and CDR2 YYREEE (reference sequence). Trimming shortened V by 1 base and J by 3 bases, and 8 bases separated the two germline ends. The CDR3 is 14 amino acids. In DNA, the CDR3 is TGTGCCAGCAGCTTGAGGGGAGGCAAAAACATTCAGTACTTC. Translated: CASSLRGGKNIQYF. Full variable domain (rest looked up from reference TRBV5-4 and TRBJ2-4): ETGVTQSPTHLIKTRGQQVTLRCSSQSGHNTVSWYQQALGQGPQFIFQYYREEENGRGNFPPRFSGLQFPNYSSELNVNALELDDSALYLCASSLRGGKNIQYFGAGTRLSVL.

The rearrangement joins TRBV7-3 to TRBJ2-5, with 7 bases matching TRBD1. After removal of 6 bases from V and 5 bases from J, the junction contained 9 bases not matched to a gene. Germline assignment: CDR1 SGHTA and CDR2 FQGTGA. The CDR3 is made up of 14 amino acids. The CDR3 nucleotides are TGTGCCAGCAGTGAGACAGGGCGCCGGGAGACCCAGTACTTC. Translating it yields CASSETGRRETQYF.

The V call is TRBV19, the J call TRBJ1-1; TRBD1 aligns across 7 bases. V gave up 10 bases and J gave up 3 bases; unmatched junction bases: 8. Germline V gives CDR1 LNHDA, CDR2 SQIVND (reference sequence). There are 13 residues in the CDR3. CDR3 in amino acids: CATSLGTDTEAFF. The DNA for the CDR3 is TGTGCCACCTCTCTCGGGACAGACACTGAAGCTTTCTTT.

The chain carries TRBV5-8 and TRBJ1-5; 7 bases are shared with TRBD1. Trimming cost V 0 bases and J 3 bases; bases outside gene matches: 6. Per germline, CDR1 SGHTS and CDR2 YDEGEE. This CDR3 has 16 amino acids. CDR3 in DNA: TGTGCCAGCAGCTTGGGGGCAGGGGGAAACAATCAGCCCCAGCATTTT. This translates into CASSLGAGGNNQPQHF.

The CDR3 region has the DNA TGTGCCAGCAGTGAAGCGCTACGGACAGGGAGGGGCGGGGAGCTGTTTTTT. Its protein is CASSEALRTGRGGELFF. The rearrangement links TRBV2 to TRBJ2-2; D might be TRBD1 (8 bases). Trimming left V 0 bases short and J 7 bases short, with 18 bases between. The germline gives CDR1 SNHLY, CDR2 FYNNEI. The CDR3 spans 17 residues. Drawing the rest from reference TRBV2 and TRBJ2-2, the complete variable domain is EPEVTQTPSHQVTQMGQEVILRCVPISNHLYFYWYRQILGQKVEFLVSFYNNEISEKSEIFDDQFSVERPDGSNFTLKIRSTKLEDSAMYFCASSEALRTGRGGELFFGEGSRLTVL.

This clone was seen a handful of times. The chain uses TRBV3-1 (or the pseudogene TRBV3-2) and TRBJ2-1; 14 bases agree with TRBD2. In germline, CDR1 is LGHDT, CDR2 YNNKEL (reference sequence). With V trimmed by 4 bases and J by 4 bases, 12 bases remained unmatched. The CDR3 runs 19 residues. CDR3 bases: TGTGCCAGCAGCCCCCGACTAGCGGGAGGGGGCTGGGGTTACAATGAGCAGTTCTTC. Protein product: CASSPRLAGGGWGYNEQFF.

This clone showed up just once. The genes are TRBV6-5 and TRBJ2-7; 9 nucleotides align to TRBD1. V lost 6 bases, J lost 6 bases, and 12 bases stayed unmatched. Germline V gene data show CDR1 as MNHEY and CDR2 as SVGAGI. This CDR3 spans 15 amino acids. CDR3 sequence: CASRRSGTGSGEQYF. The DNA of the CDR3 is TGTGCCAGCAGGCGCTCCGGGACAGGGTCTGGCGAGCAGTACTTC.

J is TRBJ2-1 and V is TRBV7-9, with 8 bases matching TRBD1. Germline assignment: CDR1 SEHNR and CDR2 FQNEAQ (reference sequence). J lost 7 bases, V lost 1 base, and 6 bases had no gene match. This CDR3 comprises 15 residues. The CDR3 loop is CASSLGDRSPNEQFF. In nucleotides, the CDR3 is TGTGCCAGCAGCTTAGGGGACAGGAGCCCTAATGAGCAGTTCTTC.